The entry that follows covers one T cell receptor beta chain sequence. This clonotype was found many times. Its binding antigen is unknown. The junction differs from germline at one of its ends, possibly a read error. This record belongs to a study of tumor-infiltrating lymphocytes in primary liver carcinoma (dated by TCRdb to about 2017). A note on the overall study: Of the five patients, three men and two women aged 30 to 69 years, four had hepatocellular carcinoma and one had combined HCC and intrahepatic cholangiocarcinoma. Tumors of the five patients were stage T1-T3 N0M0 with maximum diameters of roughly 4.2 to 11 cm. Each sample produced roughly 3.5 to 7.13 million productive TCRbeta reads, and read depth showed no significant difference between tissue types. The study combined TCRbeta repertoire sequencing, expression microarrays and whole-exome sequencing across five regions of each liver tumor, with adjacent normal tissue and blood. A total of approximately 35 specimens from 5 patients underwent TCRbeta repertoire sequencing, comprising some 25 tumor regions, 5 adjacent noncancerous liver tissues and 5 peripheral blood samples. Agilent mRNA microarray profiling was performed on the 25 tumor region samples to relate TCRbeta repertoire diversity to the local molecular phenotype. Reproducibility between technical replicate repertoires was high, with correlation coefficients above 0.98 and mean shared-clone rates around 0.88. Summary of the overall study and its limitations: Because the samples were bulk and unsorted, CD4+ and CD8+ T cell repertoires could not be compared. The top 250 clones accounted for a significantly greater share of the repertoire in tumors than in blood (p = 0.039). Only a few patients were included in the study, and the authors note that the findings should be validated in a larger study. Only the TCR beta chain was sequenced, so true repertoire diversity is likely underestimated because unpaired alpha chains were not captured. Repertoire overlap was higher between tumor regions (mean roughly 35%) than tumor-adjacent (approximately 17%) or tumor-blood (14%) pairs, consistent with antigen-driven expansion. Just about 7.5-24% of top clones turned up in all five regions of a tumor, which suggests spatial heterogeneity among tumor-infiltrating T cells.

A constant-region primer and ProtoScript II reverse transcriptase were used to reverse-transcribe TCRbeta-specific cDNA from about 500 ng total RNA. Construction of the TCRbeta libraries relied on three nested rounds of multiplex PCR, following a slightly modified ARM-PCR procedure. Sample barcodes and Illumina adapters were attached in a final 25-cycle PCR using Deep VentR polymerase. Before sequencing, amplicons between 200 and 500 bp were purified from gel using a QIAquick gel extraction kit. An Illumina HiSeq 2500 was used to sequence the TCRbeta amplicons, generating 250-bp paired-end reads. Processing in the source paper ran as follows. Trimmomatic v0.33 was used to quality-trim the reads, and FLASH v1.2.11 was used to merge paired reads so that full CDR3 sequences could be recovered. V, D and J germline segments were assigned to the rearranged TCRbeta sequences using MiGEC v1.2.1b. Clonotype statistics, along with Shannon-Wiener diversity indices, were calculated using VDJtools v1.0.0. Except for diversity analysis, only the 250 most abundant clonotypes of each sample were used in subsequent analyses to reduce sampling bias. TCRdb itself trimmed the public reads at Q25 with fastp, ran MiXCR and retained productive beta chains. Every distinct CDR3 protein forms one entry, paired with its most common genes and DNA. The V and J calls and clone size are TCRdb's, not the authors'. The sample yields more than 50,000 distinct CDR3 sequences; over 65% were counted once. Around 23% of the sample is taken by the ten largest.

Without any cell sorting, total RNA and DNA were extracted together from around 18-30 mg of bulk tissue using the AllPrep DNA/RNA mini kit. Roughly 5 patients with histopathologically diagnosed primary liver carcinoma underwent surgical resection in China between late 2015 and 2016. Chronic HBV infection was present in the patients, and the patients were treatment-naive at sampling. Five spatially separated regions were sampled per tumor: superior, inferior, left-lateral and right-lateral poles, plus the tumor centre. Histological examination found more than 80% viable tumor cells in every tumor sample. Fresh tumor and adjacent tissue pieces were bisected, with one half stored in RNAlater at -80 degrees C and the other half sent for histology. The clonotype was recovered from a man in his forties with primary liver carcinoma and hepatitis B virus infection. The sequenced material came from liver tumor tissue from sampling region 2. The label giving this sample's cell subset or site can be read as: tumor region T2, inferior pole.

The CDR3 reads as follows: CASSSGTFNRPQHF. The nucleotide sequence is given as TGTGCCAGCAGCTCCGGGACCTTCAATCGGCCCCAGCATTTT. Here the chain combines TRBV7-8 and TRBJ1-5; a weak D assignment points to TRBD1 (5 bases agree). The germline V gene gives CDR1 as SGHVS and CDR2 as FQNEAQ. Spanning cysteine to phenylalanine, the CDR3 consists of 14 amino acids. Of the read, only the CDR3 DNA is kept; its 42 bases are in frame from base 1.